The T cell receptor (beta chain) described here comes from a study of T-cell memory formation after mild COVID-19. Whole-study results and caveats: The study found contracting CD4+ clones mainly in CM and EM and contracting CD8+ clones in EMRA. That cross-reactive memory joined was suggested by some responding clones appearing in pre-infection memory.

Regarding this clonotype: Its matching antigen is unknown.

TCRdb called the 5' RACE reads again in MiXCR, with one record for every CDR3 protein. This sample has fewer than 300,000 distinct CDR3 sequences, with around 17% found just once. Per germline, CDR1 MGHRA and CDR2 YSYEKL. The CDR3 totals 16 residues. V lost 2 bases and J 0 bases, leaving 14 bases between the germline ends. This sequence joins TRBV4-1 and TRBJ2-7; D gene unclear. This TCR came from a man aged 18-30 years who had mild COVID-19 (a few samples of this study predate the infection). Cell type and time point are not known. Sample: PBMCs or a T cell subset sorted from them (not recorded which). The CDR3 DNA is TGCGCCAGCAGCCAAACGACCGGCTCCAGCTCCTACGAGCAGTACGTC. Encoded protein: CASSQTTGSSSYEQYV.